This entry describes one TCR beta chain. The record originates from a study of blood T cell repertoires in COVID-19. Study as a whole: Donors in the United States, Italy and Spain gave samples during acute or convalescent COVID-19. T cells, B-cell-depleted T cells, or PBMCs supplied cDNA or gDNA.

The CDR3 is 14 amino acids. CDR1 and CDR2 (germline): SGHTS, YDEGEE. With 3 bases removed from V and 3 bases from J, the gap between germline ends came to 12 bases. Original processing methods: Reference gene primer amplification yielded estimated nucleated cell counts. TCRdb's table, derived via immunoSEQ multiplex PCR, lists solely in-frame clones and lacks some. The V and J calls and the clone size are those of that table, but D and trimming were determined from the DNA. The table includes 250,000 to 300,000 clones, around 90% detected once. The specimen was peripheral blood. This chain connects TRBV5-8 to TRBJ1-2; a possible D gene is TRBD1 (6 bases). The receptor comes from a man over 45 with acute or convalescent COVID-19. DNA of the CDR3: TGTGCCAGCAGCTCAGGACAGCGCTACTATGGCTACACCTTC. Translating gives CASSSGQRYYGYTF.